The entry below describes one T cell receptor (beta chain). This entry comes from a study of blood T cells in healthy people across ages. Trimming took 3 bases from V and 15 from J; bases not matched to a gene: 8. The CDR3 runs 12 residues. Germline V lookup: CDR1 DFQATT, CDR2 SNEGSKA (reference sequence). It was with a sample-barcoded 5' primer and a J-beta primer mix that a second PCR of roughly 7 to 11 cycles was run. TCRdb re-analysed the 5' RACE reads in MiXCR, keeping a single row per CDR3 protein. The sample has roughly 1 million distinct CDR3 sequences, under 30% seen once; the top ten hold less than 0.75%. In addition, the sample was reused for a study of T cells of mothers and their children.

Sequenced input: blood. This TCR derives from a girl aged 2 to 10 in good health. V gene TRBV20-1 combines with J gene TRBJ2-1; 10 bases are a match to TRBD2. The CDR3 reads CSASPLAGVGFF. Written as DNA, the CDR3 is TGCAGTGCTAGCCCGCTAGCGGGAGTAGGGTTCTTC.